This T cell receptor (beta chain) was sequenced for a study of cytomegalovirus exposure and HLA in healthy donors. Overall study: T cells numbering 150 million to 200 million yielded some 100 million unique TCR beta sequences in an earlier analysis. Whole-study findings and limits: Despite most TCR sequences being rare, some public TCRs occurred in many donors.

For this clone: Its antigen is not identified. This CDR3 is also generated by other DNA sequences in the sample.

Vbeta (60) and Jbeta (13) primers were used in the PCR. Using immunoSEQ multiplex PCR, the repertoire was profiled, and TCRdb retains in-frame clones only, with some absent. The sample has about 180,000 clones, about three quarters seen once; the top ten hold over 2.5%. Sequencing was performed on PBMCs. The TCR originated in a female donor in good health and CMV-seronegative.

CDR3 sequence reads: CASYLKGTGAYEQYF. Here the CDR3 DNA reads TGTGCCAGTTACCTCAAAGGGACAGGGGCCTACGAGCAGTACTTC. The rearrangement joins TRBV6-1 to TRBJ2-7; 10 nucleotides match TRBD1. CDR3 length: 15 residues. Germline assignment: CDR1 MNHNS and CDR2 SASEGT. Trimming at V came to 9 bases and at J to 2 bases, leaving 10 bases not matched to a gene.